Presented here are 4 T cell receptor beta chains from one specimen sequenced in a study of blood T cell repertoires in COVID-19 (dated by TCRdb to the early 2020s). The library was produced with the immunoSEQ multiplex PCR assay. This immuneACCESS table, as held by TCRdb, lists in-frame sequences with V and J called but not all clones. Of the missing ones, under half trace to an unresolved V gene in checked studies; the others have no known cause. The sample has 300,000 to 400,000 clones on record, 88% of them singletons. The ten largest clonotypes hold around 0.97% of the sample. Sequenced material: PBMCs or T cells enriched from blood (not recorded which). These receptors originate from a woman between 25 and 40 years old with acute COVID-19.

This clone was seen once. This sequence joins TRBV3-1 (or the pseudogene TRBV3-2) and TRBJ2-5; 8 nucleotides match TRBD2. This CDR3 comprises 17 residues. The germline V gene has CDR1 LGHDT and CDR2 YNNKEL (reference sequence). The V gene end was trimmed by 4 bases and the J gene end by 3 bases; junction bases not matched to a gene: 13. DNA for the CDR3: TGTGCCAGCAGCCTCCTTGGGGGCGGGGGGCTAGAAGAGACCCAGTACTTC. Protein: CASSLLGGGGLEETQYF.

This chain links TRBV23-1 with TRBJ1-5, with D possibly matching TRBD1 (5 bases). TRBV23-1 falls under the ORF class, with uncertain function. V shed 0 bases and J shed 7 bases, with 10 bases lying between them. This CDR3 region has 14 residues. CDR3 in amino acids: CASSQSEGLQPQHF. The CDR3 DNA reads TGCGCCAGCAGTCAATCGGAGGGGTTGCAGCCCCAGCATTTT.

V and J are TRBV9 and TRBJ2-2; 14 bases fit TRBD2. Trimming removed 4 bases from V and 7 bases from J; junction bases left unmatched: 12. In germline, CDR1 is SGDLS, CDR2 YYNGEE. The CDR3 sequence is 18 residues long. The CDR3 sequence is CASSSGLAGGDLVGELFF. CDR3 DNA: TGTGCCAGCAGCAGTGGACTAGCGGGGGGCGATCTGGTCGGGGAGCTGTTTTTT.

The chain is built from TRBV21-1 and TRBJ1-1; the D call in the table, TRBD1, was not verified against the DNA. TRBV21-1 is a listed pseudogene. The CDR3 sequence is 17 residues long. The CDR3 is CASSKEEDRGKNTEAFF. DNA of the CDR3: TGTGCCAGCAGCAAAGAGGAGGACAGGGGGAAGAACACTGAAGCTTTCTTT.